The entry below describes one TCR beta chain. Its antigen is unknown. Nothing much larger sits one base from this clone, and base qualities are not available. The data originate from a study of graft-versus-host responses after intestinal transplantation (dated by TCRdb to the early 2020s). Notes on the research overall: The transplants that recipients received were multivisceral, liver-intestinal, or isolated intestinal. Every recipient was given anti-thymocyte globulin induction, then maintenance tacrolimus and steroids for around three years. Graft-versus-host and host-versus-graft alloreactive T cell clones were tracked in the graft, circulation and bone marrow after intestinal transplantation using bulk TCR-beta CDR3 sequencing. Alloreactive clones were identified by sequencing pre-transplant mixed lymphocyte reaction products and comparing these products with unstimulated pre-transplant donor and recipient T cells. A cohort of about 26 intestinal transplant recipients, including one retransplant, was enrolled, and a few patients lacking pretransplant specimens were excluded. A peak of at least 4% donor T cells among recipient peripheral blood mononuclear cells was the definition used for donor T cell macrochimerism. Samples from three later patients were sequenced in-house on an Illumina MiSeq with MiXCR processing rather than by the commercial service. General study outcomes and caveats: Early after transplant, peak levels of circulating GvH clones were found to be associated with declines in HvG clones. The conclusions were limited by the relatively low number and heterogeneity of the intestinal transplant patients. GvH clones were detected in recipient bone marrow, and some of these GvH clones were observed earlier in ileal mucosa or blood, consistent with an intestinal mucosal origin. Patients with donor T cell macrochimerism had high GvH to HvG T cell clonal ratios in their allografts.

The library was produced with the immunoSEQ multiplex PCR assay. In most patients, genomic DNA was isolated using the Qiagen DNeasy Blood and Tissue Kit and sent frozen to Adaptive Biotechnologies for TCR sequencing. High-throughput TCR-beta CDR3 sequencing of genomic DNA from most patients was performed by Adaptive Biotechnologies. The paper's data handling went like this. Adaptive's ImmunoSEQ software supplied the TCR sequencing data for more than 15 patients, while MiXCR and VDJtools were used to process three other patients. CD4 versus CD8 sorting errors were corrected by removing sequences found in both subsets at a frequency ratio below 5:1. CDR3 nucleotide sequences shared between donor and recipient were removed because the origin of such sequences could not be assigned. To count as alloreactive, a clone needed at least 2-fold expansion over unstimulated cells and a minimum CFSE-low frequency of 0.002% (template counts) or 0.001% (read counts). A clone was considered mappable if detected in the sequenced pre-transplant spleen, lymph node, or MLR CFSE-low populations of the donor or recipient. Cumulative frequency of alloreactive clones was calculated as a percentage of all sequences weighted by copy number. The table was pulled from immuneACCESS by TCRdb, which kept in-frame rearrangements only. Such tables lose some clones; where checked, under half of the loss comes from unresolved V genes, and the rest has no known cause. V and J calls and clone size are those listed in that table; D and trimming were worked out from the DNA. The sample yields about 71,000 clones; 90% were counted once. The ten largest clones capture roughly 1.3% of the sample.

Trimming leaves V shorter by 3 bases and J shorter by 4 bases, with the junction holding 0 bases beyond the gene matches. Per the germline V gene, SGDLS is the CDR1 and YYNGEE is the CDR2. The CDR3 has 13 amino acids, counting the end cysteine and phenylalanine. Just CDR3 DNA is preserved here, 39 bases in frame from base 1. The sample's time point label, decoded: cells obtained before transplantation from donor or recipient. CD3+CD4+ and CD3+CD8+ populations were FACS-sorted from unstimulated pre-transplant donor and recipient cells taken from spleen or lymph nodes. Sequenced here: unstimulated CD8+ T cells sorted from spleen or lymph node cells, sampled before intestinal transplant. The chain links TRBV9 with TRBJ2-7; 11 central nucleotides agree with TRBD2. The source of this sequence is a human donor who received an intestinal transplant. In nucleotides, the sequence is TGTGCCAGCAGCGGACTAGCGGGGTACGAGCAGTACTTC. Its translation reads: CASSGLAGYEQYF.